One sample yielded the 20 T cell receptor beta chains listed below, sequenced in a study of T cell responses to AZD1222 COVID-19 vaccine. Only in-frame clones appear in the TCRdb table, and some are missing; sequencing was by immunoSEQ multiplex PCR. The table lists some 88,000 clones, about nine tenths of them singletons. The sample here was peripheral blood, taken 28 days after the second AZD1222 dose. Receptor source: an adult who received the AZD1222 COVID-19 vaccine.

The CDR3 DNA is TGTGCCAGCAGCGGAGGAACAGGTTCGATTGGTGAAAAACTGTTTTTT. This codes for CASSGGTGSIGEKLFF. The chain has TRBV3-1 (or the pseudogene TRBV3-2) and TRBJ1-4; weak D call: TRBD1 (5 bases). This CDR3 contains 16 residues. Germline V lookup: CDR1 LGHDT, CDR2 YNNKEL (reference sequence). V was pared by 5 bases and J by 7 bases, with 20 bases between.

CDR3 coding DNA: TGTGCCAGCAGTTTATCAGCCAGGGAGAACACTGAAGCTTTCTTT. Protein: CASSLSARENTEAFF. The V and J genes are TRBV28 and TRBJ1-1; tentatively, D is TRBD1 (5 bases). With 1 base removed from V and 1 base from J, the gap between germline ends came to 10 bases. CDR3 length: 15 amino acids. Germline lookup yields CDR1 MDHEN and CDR2 SYDVKM.

CDR3 residues: CASSLARTGVGNGYTF. In DNA, the CDR3 is TGTGCCAGCAGCTTAGCCAGGACAGGGGTCGGAAATGGCTACACCTTC. The chain combines TRBV7-3 with TRBJ1-2; TRBD1 agrees at 9 bases. CDR1 is SGHTA and CDR2 is FQGTGA in the germline V gene. V lost 2 bases to trimming and J lost 6 bases; unmatched junction nucleotides: 10. This CDR3 has 16 amino acids.

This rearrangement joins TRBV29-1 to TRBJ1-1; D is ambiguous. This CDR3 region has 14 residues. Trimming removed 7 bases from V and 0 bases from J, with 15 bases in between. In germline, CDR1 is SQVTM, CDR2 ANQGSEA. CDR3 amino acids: CSATRTVMNTEAFF. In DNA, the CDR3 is TGCAGCGCTACCCGGACGGTCATGAACACTGAAGCTTTCTTT.

The CDR3 region has the DNA TGTGCCAGCAGTTCCGGACAGATCGATGGCTACACCTTC. The encoded protein is CASSSGQIDGYTF. The V call is TRBV12-3 or TRBV12-4, the J call TRBJ1-2, with D possibly matching TRBD1 (6 bases). This CDR3 has 13 residues. Trimming shortened V by 4 bases and J by 6 bases, and 12 bases separated the two germline ends.

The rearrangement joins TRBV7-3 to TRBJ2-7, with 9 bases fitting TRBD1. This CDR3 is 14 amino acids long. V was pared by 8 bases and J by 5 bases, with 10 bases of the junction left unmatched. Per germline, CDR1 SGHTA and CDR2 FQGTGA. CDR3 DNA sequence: TGTGCCAGCCGCCTGGACAGGGGAGGGAACGAGCAGTACTTC. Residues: CASRLDRGGNEQYF.

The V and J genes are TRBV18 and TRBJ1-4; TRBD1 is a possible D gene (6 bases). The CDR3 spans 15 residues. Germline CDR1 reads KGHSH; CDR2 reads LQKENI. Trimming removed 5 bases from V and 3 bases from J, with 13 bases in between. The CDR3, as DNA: TGTGCCAGCTCAACCTGGGGGCGATCTAATGAAAAACTGTTTTTT. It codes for CASSTWGRSNEKLFF.

CDR3 in DNA: TGTGCCACCATTCGCGATCTTCGGGCAAGGGAGCAGTACTTC. This translates into CATIRDLRAREQYF. The chain employs TRBV24-1 and TRBJ2-7; D remains unclear. Trimming shortened V by 8 bases and J by 7 bases, and 20 bases separated the two germline ends. CDR1 KGHDR and CDR2 SFDVKD come from the germline V gene. The CDR3 contains 14 residues.

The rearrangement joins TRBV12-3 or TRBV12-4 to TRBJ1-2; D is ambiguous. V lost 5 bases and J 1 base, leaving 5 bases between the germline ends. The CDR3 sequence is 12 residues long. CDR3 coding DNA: TGTGCCAGCAGTCGACTTAACTATGGCTACACCTTC. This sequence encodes CASSRLNYGYTF.

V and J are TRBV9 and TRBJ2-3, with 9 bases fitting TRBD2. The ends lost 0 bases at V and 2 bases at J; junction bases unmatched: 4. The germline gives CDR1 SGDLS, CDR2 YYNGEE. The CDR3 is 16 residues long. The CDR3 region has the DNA TGTGCCAGCAGCGTAGTGGGGACTAGCCCCACAGATACGCAGTATTTT. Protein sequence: CASSVVGTSPTDTQYF.

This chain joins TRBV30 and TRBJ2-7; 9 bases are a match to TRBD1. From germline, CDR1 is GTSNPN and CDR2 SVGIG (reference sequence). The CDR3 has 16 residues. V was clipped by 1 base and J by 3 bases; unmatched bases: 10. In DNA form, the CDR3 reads TGTGCCTGGAGTGGTGGGGGACAGGGCCCCTTCTACGAGCAGTACTTC. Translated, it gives CAWSGGGQGPFYEQYF.

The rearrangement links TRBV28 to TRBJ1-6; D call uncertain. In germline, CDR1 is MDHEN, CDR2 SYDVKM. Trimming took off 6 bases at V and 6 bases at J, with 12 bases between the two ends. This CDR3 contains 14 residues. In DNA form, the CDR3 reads TGTGCCAGCAGGTACCTCAAGGGTAATTCACCCCTCCACTTT. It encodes CASRYLKGNSPLHF.

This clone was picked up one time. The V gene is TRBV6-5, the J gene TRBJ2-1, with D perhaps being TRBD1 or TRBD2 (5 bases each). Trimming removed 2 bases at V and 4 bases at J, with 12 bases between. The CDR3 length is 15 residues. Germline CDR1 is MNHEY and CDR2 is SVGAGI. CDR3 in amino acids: CASSYGTPGYNEQFF. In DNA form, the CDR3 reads TGTGCCAGCAGTTACGGGACCCCAGGGTACAATGAGCAGTTCTTC.

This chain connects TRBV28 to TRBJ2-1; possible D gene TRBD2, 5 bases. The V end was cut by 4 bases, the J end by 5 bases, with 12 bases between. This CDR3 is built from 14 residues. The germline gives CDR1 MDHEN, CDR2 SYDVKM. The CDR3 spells CASSSTPGNNEQFF. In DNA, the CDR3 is TGTGCCAGCAGTTCCACCCCGGGAAACAATGAGCAGTTCTTC. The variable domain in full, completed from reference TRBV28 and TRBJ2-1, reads DVKVTQSSRYLVKRTGEKVFLECVQDMDHENMFWYRQDPGLGLRLIYFSYDVKMKEKGDIPEGYSVSREKKERFSLILESASTNQTSMYLCASSSTPGNNEQFFGPGTRLTVL.

CDR3 DNA: TGTGCCAGCAGCTCCTCGACGAACACCGGGGAGCTGTTTTTT. Translated: CASSSSTNTGELFF. The chain couples TRBV9 to TRBJ2-2, with D hard to call. Germline V gives CDR1 SGDLS, CDR2 YYNGEE. The CDR3 sequence is 14 residues long. V was pared by 4 bases and J by 0 bases, with 7 bases between.

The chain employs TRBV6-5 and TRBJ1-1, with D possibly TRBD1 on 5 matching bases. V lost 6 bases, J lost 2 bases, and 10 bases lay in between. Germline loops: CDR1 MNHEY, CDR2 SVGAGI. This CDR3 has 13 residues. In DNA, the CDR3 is TGTGCCAGCAGGAGGGGAGTTAACACTGAAGCTTTCTTT. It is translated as CASRRGVNTEAFF.

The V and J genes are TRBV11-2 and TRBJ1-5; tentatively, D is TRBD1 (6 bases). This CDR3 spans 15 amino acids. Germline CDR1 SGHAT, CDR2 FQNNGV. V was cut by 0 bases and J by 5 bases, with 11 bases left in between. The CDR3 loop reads CASSLEGADHQPQHF. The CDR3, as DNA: TGTGCCAGCAGCTTAGAGGGGGCAGACCATCAGCCCCAGCATTTT.

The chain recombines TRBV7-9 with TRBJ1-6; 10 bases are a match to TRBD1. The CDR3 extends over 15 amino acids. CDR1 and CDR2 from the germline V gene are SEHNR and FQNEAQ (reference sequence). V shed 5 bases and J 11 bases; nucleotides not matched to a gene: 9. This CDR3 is CASSVLTGGNAPLHF. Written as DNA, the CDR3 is TGTGCCAGCAGCGTCCTGACAGGGGGCAATGCACCCCTCCACTTT.

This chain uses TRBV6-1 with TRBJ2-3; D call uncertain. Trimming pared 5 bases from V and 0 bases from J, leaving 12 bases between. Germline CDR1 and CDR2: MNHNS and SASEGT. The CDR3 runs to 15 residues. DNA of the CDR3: TGTGCCAGCAGTTGGCTGGGTCCGAGCACAGATACGCAGTATTTT. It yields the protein CASSWLGPSTDTQYF.

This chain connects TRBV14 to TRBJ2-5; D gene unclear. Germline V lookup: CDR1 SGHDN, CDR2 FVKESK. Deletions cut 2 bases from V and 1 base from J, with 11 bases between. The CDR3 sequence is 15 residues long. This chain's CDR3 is CASSQITFSQETQYF. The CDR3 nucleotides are TGTGCCAGCAGCCAAATCACGTTCAGCCAAGAGACCCAGTACTTC.